Shown below are 29 T cell receptor beta chains from a single sample sequenced in a study of blood T cell repertoires in COVID-19. The repertoire was sequenced with immunoSEQ multiplex PCR; TCRdb's copy has only in-frame clones and lacks some. This table holds about 190,000 clones, around 80% found once. Sequenced input: peripheral blood. The receptors originated from a human donor in a cohort sampled during active COVID-19.

This clone has just a few counts. J is TRBJ1-2 and V is TRBV7-8; 9 bases line up with TRBD1. The CDR3 is 14 residues long. The V gene's germline CDR1 is SGHVS and CDR2 FQNEAQ. V lost 3 bases to trimming and J lost 6 bases; unmatched junction nucleotides: 5. The CDR3, as DNA: TGTGCCAGCAGCTTTGACAGGGGGGTTCATGGCTACACCTTC. Its protein is CASSFDRGVHGYTF.

The chain links TRBV28 to TRBJ2-2, with D perhaps TRBD1 (5 bases). Germline V gene data show CDR1 as MDHEN and CDR2 as SYDVKM. CDR3 size: 15 residues. Trimming stripped 8 bases from V and 4 bases from J, with 17 bases between. The DNA of the CDR3 is TGTGCCAGCCTAGGGGATCAGGGCTTCACCGGGGAGCTGTTTTTT. Translated, it gives CASLGDQGFTGELFF.

V is TRBV5-6 and J is TRBJ2-3, with D possibly matching TRBD1 (5 bases). This CDR3 is 13 amino acids long. The germline CDR1 and CDR2 sequences are SGHDT and YYEEEE. V gave up 6 bases and J gave up 6 bases, with 14 bases separating them. Here the CDR3 reads CASNGVTGDTQYF. In DNA, the CDR3 is TGTGCCAGCAACGGAGTAACAGGCGATACGCAGTATTTT.

The sample holds one count of this clone. CDR3 bases: TGTGCCAGCAGTTTAGCGGGAGTCGCGGATACGCAGTATTTT. Translated: CASSLAGVADTQYF. The chain combines TRBV28 with TRBJ2-3; TRBD2 matches at 7 bases. The trim removed 2 bases at V and 6 bases at J, leaving 5 bases unmatched. CDR1 and CDR2 from the germline V gene are MDHEN and SYDVKM. The CDR3 extends over 14 amino acids. Filled out from reference TRBV28 and TRBJ2-3, the complete variable domain reads DVKVTQSSRYLVKRTGEKVFLECVQDMDHENMFWYRQDPGLGLRLIYFSYDVKMKEKGDIPEGYSVSREKKERFSLILESASTNQTSMYLCASSLAGVADTQYFGPGTRLTVL.

V is TRBV5-1 and J is TRBJ1-1, with a tentative D call TRBD1 (5 bases). V was cut by 3 bases and J by 5 bases, with 32 bases left in between. The V gene's germline CDR1 is SGHRS and CDR2 YFSETQ. The length of the CDR3 is 20 residues. The CDR3 DNA follows: TGCGCCAGCAGCTGGGGTAGTGCAACAGGAGCCTCGCAACGTTATACTGAAGCTTTCTTT. Protein: CASSWGSATGASQRYTEAFF.

This chain links TRBV7-9 with TRBJ2-6, with 8 bases aligning to TRBD1. Trimming cost V 2 bases and J 2 bases; bases outside gene matches: 5. CDR3 size: 17 residues. Germline V gene data show CDR1 as SEHNR and CDR2 as FQNEAQ (reference sequence). The CDR3 nucleotides are TGTGCCAGCAGCTTACGACAGGGGTTTGCTGGGGCCAACGTCCTGACTTTC. Translating it yields CASSLRQGFAGANVLTF.

The V gene is TRBV5-6, the J gene TRBJ2-7, with D perhaps matching TRBD1 (6 bases). CDR1 is SGHDT and CDR2 is YYEEEE in the germline V gene. Trimming left V 3 bases short and J 2 bases short, with 12 bases between. The CDR3 runs to 14 residues. CDR3 sequence reads: CASSWGRGAYEQYV. The CDR3 nucleotides are TGTGCCAGCAGCTGGGGGCGAGGGGCCTACGAGCAGTACGTC.

This clone was recorded many times. This chain joins TRBV5-5 and TRBJ1-3; the match to TRBD1 covers 7 bases. The germline V gene encodes CDR1 SGHKS and CDR2 YYEKEE (reference sequence). This CDR3 comprises 20 residues. After removal of 0 bases from V and 0 bases from J, the junction contained 15 bases not matched to a gene. The CDR3 nucleotides read TGTGCCAGCAGCTTGGACGTAATTGCGGACAGGTTGGACTCTGGAAACACCATATATTTT. Translating gives CASSLDVIADRLDSGNTIYF.

The J gene is TRBJ2-6, the V gene TRBV19, with TRBD1 identical over 7 bases. From germline, CDR1 is LNHDA and CDR2 SQIVND (reference sequence). The CDR3 is made up of 17 amino acids. Trimming took 5 bases from V and 0 from J; bases not matched to a gene: 7. CDR3 sequence: CASSAGTVVSGANVLTF. DNA of the CDR3: TGTGCCAGTAGTGCCGGGACAGTCGTCTCTGGGGCCAACGTCCTGACTTTC.

The CDR3 loop reads CASSLVSQETQYF. CDR3 DNA sequence: TGTGCCAGCAGCTTAGTCAGCCAAGAGACCCAGTACTTC. The chain combines TRBV7-9 with TRBJ2-5; D uncertain. This CDR3 contains 13 residues. V dropped 1 base and J dropped 1 base, with 4 bases sitting between them. The germline CDR1 and CDR2 sequences are SEHNR and FQNEAQ (reference sequence).

V gene TRBV28 combines with J gene TRBJ2-3; TRBD2 matches at 10 bases. Germline-derived CDR1 and CDR2 are MDHEN and SYDVKM. This CDR3 is 20 amino acids long. V trimming: 6 bases; J trimming: 4 bases; junction bases outside the gene matches: 22. The DNA for the CDR3 is TGTGCCAGCAGCTTAGCCGGAGTTGTTCAAGCGGGAGGGCCCCCAGATACGCAGTATTTT. Its translation: CASSLAGVVQAGGPPDTQYF.

The rearrangement links TRBV5-1 to TRBJ2-7; possible D gene TRBD2, 6 bases. V gave up 4 bases and J gave up 9 bases, with 14 bases separating them. Per the germline V gene, CDR1 is SGHRS and CDR2 is YFSETQ. The CDR3 is 12 amino acids. CDR3 amino acids: CASSPPGLLQYF. The DNA for the CDR3 is TGCGCCAGCAGCCCCCCGGGACTCCTGCAGTACTTC.

This chain connects TRBV6-6 to TRBJ2-2; the match to TRBD2 covers 7 bases. V lost 1 base and J lost 3; bases outside the gene matches: 2. There are 15 residues in the CDR3. Germline V CDR1 and CDR2: MNHNY, SVGAGI (reference sequence). The CDR3 DNA reads TGTGCCAGCAGTTACTTGGGGGGGGACACCGGGGAGCTGTTTTTT. This codes for CASSYLGGDTGELFF.

In this sample, this clone turned up many times. The chain links TRBV18 to TRBJ2-1; D ambiguous. This CDR3 has 15 residues. Germline V CDR1 and CDR2: KGHSH, LQKENI. V was trimmed by 0 bases and J by 4 bases, leaving 10 bases between them. The DNA of the CDR3 is TGTGCCAGCTCACCACCGCCAGTGAGGTACAATGAGCAGTTCTTC. It encodes CASSPPPVRYNEQFF.

The genes are TRBV19 and TRBJ1-1; 11 bases agree with TRBD1. Trimming cost V 7 bases and J 8 bases; bases outside gene matches: 9. The CDR3 runs to 14 residues. The germline V gene has CDR1 LNHDA and CDR2 SQIVND (reference sequence). CDR3: CASKGQGVFLEAFF. DNA for the CDR3: TGTGCCAGTAAGGGACAGGGGGTCTTCCTGGAAGCTTTCTTT.

The gene calls are TRBV19 and TRBJ2-6, with TRBD1 matching over 7 bases. Losses at the gene ends were 6 bases for V and 4 bases for J; bases not matched to a gene: 12. CDR1 LNHDA and CDR2 SQIVND come from the germline V gene (reference sequence). This CDR3 has 17 residues. The CDR3 region is CASRTTRQGSGANVLTF. The CDR3 DNA reads as TGTGCCAGTAGGACCACACGACAGGGTTCCGGGGCCAACGTCCTGACTTTC. The variable domain in full, with the rest retrieved from reference TRBV19 and TRBJ2-6, is DGGITQSPKYLFRKEGQNVTLSCEQNLNHDAMYWYRQDPGQGLRLIYYSQIVNDFQKGDIAEGYSVSREKKESFPLTVTSAQKNPTAFYLCASRTTRQGSGANVLTFGAGSRLTVL.

The chain combines TRBV20-1 with TRBJ2-1; D is unresolved. Trimming stripped 3 bases from V and 0 bases from J, with 12 bases between. Germline CDR1 and CDR2: DFQATT and SNEGSKA (reference sequence). This CDR3 spans 15 amino acids. The CDR3 sequence is CSASSQLSSYNEQFF. The CDR3 coding sequence is TGCAGTGCTAGTTCACAGCTGAGCTCCTACAATGAGCAGTTCTTC.

The rearrangement uses TRBV12-3 or TRBV12-4 and TRBJ1-1, with 7 positions matching TRBD1. V shed 3 bases, J shed 3 bases, and the junction held 1 base outside the gene matches. The CDR3 consists of 13 residues. The CDR3 DNA sequence: TGTGCCAGCAGTTTGAGGGGGCACACTGAAGCTTTCTTT. The encoded protein is CASSLRGHTEAFF.

The chain recombines TRBV18 with TRBJ2-5; tentative D call: TRBD2 (5 bases). V lost 2 bases and J lost 1, with 8 bases in between. The germline gives CDR1 KGHSH, CDR2 LQKENI. This CDR3 has 14 amino acids. In DNA, the CDR3 is TGTGCCAGCTCACCAAACGGAGGCCAAGAGACCCAGTACTTC. It encodes CASSPNGGQETQYF.

The rearrangement joins TRBV28 to TRBJ1-5; possibly TRBD1 for D (6 bases). Trimming took 4 bases from V and 0 from J, leaving 10 bases between them. Germline values: CDR1 MDHEN, CDR2 SYDVKM. The CDR3 runs 15 residues. The CDR3 region is CASSSGHHSNQPQHF. The CDR3 DNA sequence: TGTGCCAGCAGTTCGGGACACCATAGCAATCAGCCCCAGCATTTT.

V usage is TRBV5-1 and J usage is TRBJ1-1; a possible D gene is TRBD1 (5 bases). This CDR3 contains 15 residues. Trimming removed 4 bases at V and 3 bases at J, with 16 bases between. From germline, CDR1 is SGHRS and CDR2 YFSETQ. CDR3 loop: CASSAGPAGDTEAFF. As DNA, the CDR3 is TGCGCCAGCAGCGCAGGGCCCGCTGGGGACACTGAAGCTTTCTTT. Drawing the rest from reference TRBV5-1 and TRBJ1-1, the complete variable domain is KAGVTQTPRYLIKTRGQQVTLSCSPISGHRSVSWYQQTPGQGLQFLFEYFSETQRNKGNFPGRFSGRQFSNSRSEMNVSTLELGDSALYLCASSAGPAGDTEAFFGQGTRLTVV.

V is TRBV5-6 and J is TRBJ1-2, with a possible D match to TRBD1 (6 bases). CDR3 length: 15 residues. CDR1 SGHDT and CDR2 YYEEEE come from the germline V gene. V was trimmed by 2 bases and J by 4 bases, leaving 15 bases between them. CDR3 sequence (DNA): TGTGCCAGCAGCTTTAACCGACAGGCTCTCTATGGCTACACCTTC. Its translation is CASSFNRQALYGYTF.

The rearrangement uses TRBV5-1 and TRBJ2-5; weak D call: TRBD1 (6 bases). Germline-derived CDR1 and CDR2 are SGHRS and YFSETQ. The V end was cut by 4 bases, the J end by 1 base, with 11 bases between. The CDR3 contains 14 residues. CDR3 bases: TGCGCCAGCAGCGGCGGCAGGGGCCAAGAGACCCAGTACTTC. Its protein product is CASSGGRGQETQYF.

There are a few counts of this clone. V and J are TRBV7-8 and TRBJ1-5; 7 nucleotides match TRBD1. V was pared by 5 bases and J by 6 bases, with 19 bases of the junction left unmatched. Germline CDR1 is SGHVS and CDR2 is FQNEAQ. This CDR3 spans 18 amino acids. In DNA form, the CDR3 reads TGTGCCAGCAGCCCAGATAGCGAATGGGACAGTTCCACTCAGCCCCAGCATTTT. It yields the protein CASSPDSEWDSSTQPQHF.

The chain couples TRBV19 to TRBJ1-6; 7 bases are shared with TRBD1. This CDR3 contains 14 residues. The V gene end was trimmed by 6 bases and the J gene end by 7 bases; junction bases not matched to a gene: 6. The germline V gene encodes CDR1 LNHDA and CDR2 SQIVND (reference sequence). CDR3 residues: CASSGTAKNSPLHF. Written as DNA, the CDR3 is TGTGCCAGTAGCGGGACAGCTAAAAATTCACCCCTCCACTTT.

The chain recombines TRBV27 with TRBJ2-3; a weak D match, TRBD1 (6 bases). This CDR3 is built from 13 residues. V shed 4 bases and J shed 9 bases, with 14 bases lying between them. Germline values: CDR1 MNHEY, CDR2 SMNVEV (reference sequence). The CDR3 DNA sequence: TGTGCCAGCAGTTCAACAGGGTTTCGGACGCAGTATTTT. It is translated as CASSSTGFRTQYF.

J is TRBJ2-4 and V is TRBV28, with 9 bases identical to TRBD1. The CDR3 totals 18 residues. V lost 6 bases, J lost 0 bases, and 12 bases stayed unmatched. CDR1 is MDHEN, CDR2 SYDVKM, per germline. This CDR3 is CASSPTGQGKLAKNIQYF. CDR3 nucleotides: TGTGCCAGCAGCCCGACGGGACAGGGAAAACTAGCCAAAAACATTCAGTACTTC.

In its sample, this clone was seen a few times. This sequence joins TRBV19 and TRBJ1-6; D gene uncertain. This CDR3 is 12 amino acids long. The V and J ends lost 2 bases and 9 bases respectively, with 5 bases between them. CDR1 and CDR2 (germline): LNHDA, SQIVND (reference sequence). CDR3 amino acids: CASSILRSPLHF. The CDR3 coding sequence is TGTGCCAGTAGTATATTGCGTTCACCCCTCCACTTT.

The V call is TRBV5-4, the J call TRBJ2-5, with D tentatively TRBD2 (6 bases). CDR1 and CDR2 (germline): SGHNT, YYREEE (reference sequence). V was cut by 2 bases and J by 5 bases, with 16 bases left in between. The CDR3 is 15 amino acids. The CDR3 DNA reads as TGTGCCAGCAGCTTAGACGCGGGGTCGGGGGAGACCCAGTACTTC. Amino acid sequence: CASSLDAGSGETQYF.